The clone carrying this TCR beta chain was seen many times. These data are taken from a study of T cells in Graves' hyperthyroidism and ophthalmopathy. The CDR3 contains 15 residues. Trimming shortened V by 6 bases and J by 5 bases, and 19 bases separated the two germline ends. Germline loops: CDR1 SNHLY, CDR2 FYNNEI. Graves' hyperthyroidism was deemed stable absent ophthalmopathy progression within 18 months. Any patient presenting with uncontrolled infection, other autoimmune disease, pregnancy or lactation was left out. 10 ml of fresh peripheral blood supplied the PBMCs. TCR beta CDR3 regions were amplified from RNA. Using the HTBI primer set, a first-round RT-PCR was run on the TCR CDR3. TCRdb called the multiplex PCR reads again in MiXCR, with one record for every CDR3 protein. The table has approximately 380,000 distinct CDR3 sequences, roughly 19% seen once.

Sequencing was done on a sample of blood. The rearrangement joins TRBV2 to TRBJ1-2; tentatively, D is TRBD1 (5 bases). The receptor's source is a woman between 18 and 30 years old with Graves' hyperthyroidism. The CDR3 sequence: CASRKMGGISYGYTF. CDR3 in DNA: TGTGCCAGCAGGAAGATGGGGGGGATTAGTTATGGCTACACCTTC. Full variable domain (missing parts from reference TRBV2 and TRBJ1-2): EPEVTQTPSHQVTQMGQEVILRCVPISNHLYFYWYRQILGQKVEFLVSFYNNEISEKSEIFDDQFSVERPDGSNFTLKIRSTKLEDSAMYFCASRKMGGISYGYTFGSGTRLTVV.